This T cell receptor beta chain was identified during a study of blood T cell repertoires in COVID-19. Study background: PBMCs, B-cell-depleted T cells, or T cells were the source of the cDNA or gDNA that made up the material.

Generated by immunoSEQ multiplex PCR, the TCRdb table keeps only in-frame clones and is missing some. The repertoire holds more than 150,000 clones, with around nine tenths as singletons. This clone was picked up one time. Trimming took 8 bases from V and 1 from J; bases not matched to a gene: 3. The CDR3 loop spans 14 amino acids. The germline V gene encodes CDR1 KGHDR and CDR2 SFDVKD. The sequenced sample was peripheral blood. The chain uses TRBV24-1 and TRBJ2-2; 7 positions agree with TRBD2. The source is a man aged 65 to 79 with active or convalescent COVID-19. The CDR3 spells CATMSGKNTGELFF. DNA of the CDR3: TGTGCCACCATGAGCGGGAAGAACACCGGGGAGCTGTTTTTT.